What follows is one TCR beta chain and its context. The antigen this receptor binds is unknown. Base qualities are missing; no much larger clone stands one base away. This sample is drawn from a study of tumor-infiltrating T cells and Merkel cell polyomavirus listed by TCRdb under 2017. With respect to the entire study: The study examined CD8+ T cells specific for the Merkel cell polyomavirus KLL epitope in Merkel cell carcinoma patients. Varying disease stages were represented at patient presentation, and patients were followed for a median of roughly 2.8 years (range roughly 1.1 to 6.0 years). Varied, non-standardized therapies, including chemotherapy, radiation and immunotherapies, were received by the patients. TRB sequencing was performed on KLL-tetramer-sorted cells from blood or tumor-infiltrating lymphocytes in fewer than 15 samples, as well as on eleven to twelve matched whole-tumor samples. Most whole-tumor samples were obtained as 25-micron curls cut from formalin-fixed, paraffin-embedded tissue blocks. Across the study, one tumor sample was obtained as a frozen nodal tumor digest and one as a flash-frozen core biopsy of a metastasis. Here is what the overall study found, with its caveats: A higher fraction of KLL-specific T cells within tumors (about 1.9-20% versus roughly 0-0.14%) was associated with significantly better MCC-specific survival. Because only a single viral epitope was studied, T cells directed against other Merkel cell polyomavirus epitopes were not captured. One limitation of the study is the small sample size (n of about 12 patients). KLL-specific TRB repertoires were diverse and largely private, with only one public clonotype among some 400 unique sequences, shared by two patients. A significant MCC-specific survival advantage (P = 0.0051) was associated with tumors having more unique KLL-specific clonotypes (5-108 vs 0-3).

The library came from the immunoSEQ multiplex PCR assay. Adaptive Biotechnologies (Seattle, WA) carried out the genomic DNA extraction, TRB sequencing and normalization. Per the source publication's procedure: Clonality was calculated as one minus the Shannon entropy of productive TRB sequences, normalized by log2 of unique productive sequences. KLL-specific clonotypes in tumors were identified by matching TCRbeta CDR3 amino acid sequences to those from the tetramer-sorted sample of each patient. TCRdb holds this immuneACCESS table with in-frame rearrangements only. Some clones are missing; in checked studies, unresolved V genes explain under half, and the rest has no known cause. Clonal size and the V and J genes are those of that table, whereas D and trimming came from the DNA. Recorded for this sample are about 25,000 clones; roughly 85% of them occurred a single time. Of the sample, less than 3% is held by the ten largest clones.

Trimming removed 3 bases from V and 0 bases from J; the gene matches leave 15 bases unexplained. CDR1 SGHRS and CDR2 YFSETQ are derived from the germline V gene. The CDR3 has 19 amino acids, counting the end cysteine and phenylalanine. The read is trimmed to its CDR3 DNA, 57 bases read in frame from base 1. All patients' tumors stained robustly positive for Merkel cell polyomavirus Large T antigen by immunohistochemistry. Approximately twelve Merkel cell carcinoma patients were included, each with robust KLL-tetramer+ populations (above 0.04% of CD8+ T cells) in blood and/or cultured TIL. Every patient was Caucasian, and patient ages ranged from roughly 50 to 85 years, with a median of 65 years. Lymph node tumors were analyzed for patients with unknown primaries who presented with nodal disease, or when there was not enough primary tissue.

Sequenced input: lymph node tissue. The sequence came from a man aged 45-60 years with Merkel cell carcinoma. Recombination joined TRBV5-1 with TRBJ2-7, and 10 junction bases match TRBD2. The CDR3 in this case is CASSSAGLAGAGSSYEQYF. The DNA sequence is TGCGCCAGCAGCTCGGCGGGGCTAGCGGGAGCCGGAAGCTCCTACGAGCAGTACTTC.